This record looks at one T cell receptor beta chain sequence and its context. Germline V gene lookup returns CDR1 SNHLY and CDR2 FYNNEI. The CDR3 runs to 15 residues. V lost 4 bases to trimming and J lost 2 bases, with 13 bases between them. The sample belongs to a study of blood T cell repertoires in COVID-19. Looking at the study overall: In each case, the material was cDNA or gDNA derived from T cells, B-cell-depleted T cells, or PBMCs.

Per the original methods: The assay estimated nucleated cells by amplifying reference gene primers. Repertoires were generated with immunoSEQ multiplex PCR, while TCRdb's copy carries only in-frame clones and drops some. V, J and clone size were drawn from that table, and D and trimming were deduced from the DNA. The sample contains approximately 250,000 clones, 65% to 90% of which appear only once. The sequence came from a woman aged 50 to 60 with acute COVID-19. The sample comprised PBMCs or T cells enriched from blood (not recorded which). V is TRBV2 and J is TRBJ2-3; D may be TRBD1 (5 bases). The CDR3 protein is CASSVSRQSTDTQYF. CDR3 DNA: TGTGCCAGCAGTGTATCCCGACAGTCCACAGATACGCAGTATTTT.